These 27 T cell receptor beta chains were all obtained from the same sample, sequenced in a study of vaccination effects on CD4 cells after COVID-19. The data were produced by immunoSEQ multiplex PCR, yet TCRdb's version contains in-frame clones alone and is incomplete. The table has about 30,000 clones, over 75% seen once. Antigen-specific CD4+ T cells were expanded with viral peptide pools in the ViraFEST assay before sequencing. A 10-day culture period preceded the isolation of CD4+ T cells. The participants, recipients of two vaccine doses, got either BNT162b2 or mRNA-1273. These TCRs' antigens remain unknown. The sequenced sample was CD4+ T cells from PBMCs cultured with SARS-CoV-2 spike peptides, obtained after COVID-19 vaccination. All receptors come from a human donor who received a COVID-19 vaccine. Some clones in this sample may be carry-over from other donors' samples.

CDR3 amino acids: CASNSGGLDTQYF. The CDR3 region has the DNA TGCGCCAGCAATAGCGGGGGGTTGGATACGCAGTATTTT. The chain recombines TRBV5-1 with TRBJ2-3; TRBD2 matches at 10 bases. The CDR3 runs to 13 residues. The V gene end was trimmed by 6 bases and the J gene end by 6 bases; junction bases not matched to a gene: 4. Germline values: CDR1 SGHRS, CDR2 YFSETQ.

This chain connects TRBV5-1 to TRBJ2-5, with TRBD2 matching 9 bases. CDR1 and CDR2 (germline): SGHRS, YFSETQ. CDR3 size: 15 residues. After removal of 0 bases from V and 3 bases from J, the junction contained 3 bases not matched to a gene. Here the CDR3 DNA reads TGCGCCAGCAGCTTGGTCGGCGGGGGGGAAGAGACCCAGTACTTC. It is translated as CASSLVGGGEETQYF. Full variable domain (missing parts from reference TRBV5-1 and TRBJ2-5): KAGVTQTPRYLIKTRGQQVTLSCSPISGHRSVSWYQQTPGQGLQFLFEYFSETQRNKGNFPGRFSGRQFSNSRSEMNVSTLELGDSALYLCASSLVGGGEETQYFGPGTRLLVL.

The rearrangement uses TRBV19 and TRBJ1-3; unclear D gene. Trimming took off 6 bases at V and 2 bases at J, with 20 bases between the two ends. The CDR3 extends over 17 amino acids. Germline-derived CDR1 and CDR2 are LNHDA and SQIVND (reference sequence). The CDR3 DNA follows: TGTGCCAGTAGGGCGTCCGAATCCAACTTGGCTGGAAACACCATATATTTT. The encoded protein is CASRASESNLAGNTIYF. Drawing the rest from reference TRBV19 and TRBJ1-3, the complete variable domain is DGGITQSPKYLFRKEGQNVTLSCEQNLNHDAMYWYRQDPGQGLRLIYYSQIVNDFQKGDIAEGYSVSREKKESFPLTVTSAQKNPTAFYLCASRASESNLAGNTIYFGEGSWLTVV.

This chain's CDR3 is CASTGQYNEQFF. The CDR3 nucleotides are TGTGCCAGCACTGGCCAATACAATGAGCAGTTCTTC. V gene TRBV28 combines with J gene TRBJ2-1; D gene unclear. Germline V CDR1 and CDR2: MDHEN, SYDVKM. The CDR3 consists of 12 residues. The ends were cut back, 7 bases at V and 4 bases at J, with 8 bases in the middle.

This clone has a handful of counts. The CDR3 DNA is TGTGCCAGCAGTTCCGGGACACTGAATCAGCCCCAGCATTTT. Residues: CASSSGTLNQPQHF. V is TRBV6-6 and J is TRBJ1-5, with TRBD1 as a possible D gene (6 bases). Trimming stripped 4 bases from V and 4 bases from J, with 11 bases between. Germline CDR1 and CDR2: MNHNY and SVGAGI (reference sequence). The CDR3 loop spans 14 amino acids.

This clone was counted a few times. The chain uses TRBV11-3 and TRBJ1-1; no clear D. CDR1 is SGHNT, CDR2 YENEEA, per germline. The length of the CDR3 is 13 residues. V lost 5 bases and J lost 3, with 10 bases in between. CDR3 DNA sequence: TGTGCCAGCAGCCGGGGAGGTCACACTGAAGCTTTCTTT. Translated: CASSRGGHTEAFF. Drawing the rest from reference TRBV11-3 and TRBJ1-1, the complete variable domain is EAGVVQSPRYKIIEKKQPVAFWCNPISGHNTLYWYLQNLGQGPELLIRYENEEAVDDSQLPKDRFSAERLKGVDSTLKIQPAELGDSAVYLCASSRGGHTEAFFGQGTRLTVV.

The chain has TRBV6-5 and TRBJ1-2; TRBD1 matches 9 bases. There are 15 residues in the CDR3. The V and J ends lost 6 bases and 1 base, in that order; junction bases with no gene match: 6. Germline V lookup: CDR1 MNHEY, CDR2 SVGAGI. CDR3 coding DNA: TGTGCCAGCAGCCGGACAGGGGTTAATAACTATGGCTACACCTTC. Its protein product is CASSRTGVNNYGYTF.

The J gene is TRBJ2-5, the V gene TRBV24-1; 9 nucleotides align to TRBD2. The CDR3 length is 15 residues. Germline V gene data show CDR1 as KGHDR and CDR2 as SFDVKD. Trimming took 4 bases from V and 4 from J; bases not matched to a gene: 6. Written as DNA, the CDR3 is TGTGCCACCAGTGAGCCTAGCGGGGTGGCAGAGACCCAGTACTTC. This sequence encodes CATSEPSGVAETQYF.

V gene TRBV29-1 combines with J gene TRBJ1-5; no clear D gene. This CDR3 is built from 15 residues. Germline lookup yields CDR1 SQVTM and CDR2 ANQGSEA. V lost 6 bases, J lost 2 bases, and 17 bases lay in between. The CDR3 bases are TGCAGCGTGGCAGACGGACTATTGGGCAATCAGCCCCAGCATTTT. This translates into CSVADGLLGNQPQHF. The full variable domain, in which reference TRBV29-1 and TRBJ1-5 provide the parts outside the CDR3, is SAVISQKPSRDICQRGTSLTIQCQVDSQVTMMFWYRQQPGQSLTLIATANQGSEATYESGFVIDKFPISRPNLTFSTLTVSNMSPEDSSIYLCSVADGLLGNQPQHFGDGTRLSIL.

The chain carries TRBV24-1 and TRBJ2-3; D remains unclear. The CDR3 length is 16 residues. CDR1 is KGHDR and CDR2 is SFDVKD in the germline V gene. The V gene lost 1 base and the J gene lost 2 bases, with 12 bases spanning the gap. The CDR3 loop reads CATSDFVPGYTDTQYF. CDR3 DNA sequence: TGTGCCACCAGTGATTTTGTGCCAGGCTACACAGATACGCAGTATTTT.

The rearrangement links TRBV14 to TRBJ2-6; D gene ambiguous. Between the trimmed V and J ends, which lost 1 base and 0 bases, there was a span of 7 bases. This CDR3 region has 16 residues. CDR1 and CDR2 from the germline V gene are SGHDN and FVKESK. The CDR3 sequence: CASSQGSYSGANVLTF. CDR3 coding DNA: TGTGCCAGCAGCCAAGGTAGCTACTCTGGGGCCAACGTCCTGACTTTC.

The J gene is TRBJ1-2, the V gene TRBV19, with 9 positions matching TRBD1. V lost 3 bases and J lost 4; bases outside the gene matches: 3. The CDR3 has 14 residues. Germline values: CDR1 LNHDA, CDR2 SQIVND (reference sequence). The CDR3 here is CASSITGGVYGYTF. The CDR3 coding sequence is TGTGCCAGTAGTATTACAGGGGGCGTCTATGGCTACACCTTC.

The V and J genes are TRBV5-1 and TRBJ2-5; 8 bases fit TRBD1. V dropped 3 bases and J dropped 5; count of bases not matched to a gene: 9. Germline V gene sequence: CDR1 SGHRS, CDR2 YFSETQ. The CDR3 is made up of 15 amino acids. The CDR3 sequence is CASSWTGLRGETQYF. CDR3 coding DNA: TGCGCCAGCAGCTGGACAGGGCTAAGAGGGGAGACCCAGTACTTC.

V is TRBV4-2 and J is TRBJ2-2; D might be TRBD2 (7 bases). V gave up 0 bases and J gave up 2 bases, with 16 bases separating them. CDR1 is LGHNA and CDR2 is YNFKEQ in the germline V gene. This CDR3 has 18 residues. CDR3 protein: CASSQDDGGAGNTGELFF. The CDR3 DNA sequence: TGTGCCAGCAGCCAAGATGATGGGGGGGCTGGAAACACCGGGGAGCTGTTTTTT.

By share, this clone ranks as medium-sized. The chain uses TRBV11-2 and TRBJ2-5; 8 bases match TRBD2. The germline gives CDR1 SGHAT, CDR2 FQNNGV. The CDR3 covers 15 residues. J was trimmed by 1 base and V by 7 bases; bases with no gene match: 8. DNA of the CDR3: TGTGCCAGCACCCTCACGGGGGGGCTCCAAGAGACCCAGTACTTC. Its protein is CASTLTGGLQETQYF.

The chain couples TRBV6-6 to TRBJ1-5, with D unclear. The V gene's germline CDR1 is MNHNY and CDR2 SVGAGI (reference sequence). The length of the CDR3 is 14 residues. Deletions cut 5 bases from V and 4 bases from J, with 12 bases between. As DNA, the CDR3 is TGTGCCAGCAGTCCGCGACCTTCGAATCAGCCCCAGCATTTT. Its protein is CASSPRPSNQPQHF.

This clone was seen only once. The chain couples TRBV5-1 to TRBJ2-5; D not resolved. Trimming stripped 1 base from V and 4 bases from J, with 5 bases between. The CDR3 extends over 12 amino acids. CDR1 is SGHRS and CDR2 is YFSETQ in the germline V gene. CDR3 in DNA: TGCGCCAGCAGCTTGTTATCAGAGACCCAGTACTTC. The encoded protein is CASSLLSETQYF. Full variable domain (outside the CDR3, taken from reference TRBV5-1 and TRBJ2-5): KAGVTQTPRYLIKTRGQQVTLSCSPISGHRSVSWYQQTPGQGLQFLFEYFSETQRNKGNFPGRFSGRQFSNSRSEMNVSTLELGDSALYLCASSLLSETQYFGPGTRLLVL.

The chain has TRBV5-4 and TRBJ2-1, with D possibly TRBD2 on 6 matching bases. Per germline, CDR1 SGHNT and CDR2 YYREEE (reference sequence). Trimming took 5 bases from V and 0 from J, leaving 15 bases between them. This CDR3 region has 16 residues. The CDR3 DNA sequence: TGTGCCAGCAGTTCGACCCCCGGGAGCTCCTACAATGAGCAGTTCTTC. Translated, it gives CASSSTPGSSYNEQFF. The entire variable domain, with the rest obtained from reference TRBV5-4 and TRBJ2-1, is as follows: ETGVTQSPTHLIKTRGQQVTLRCSSQSGHNTVSWYQQALGQGPQFIFQYYREEENGRGNFPPRFSGLQFPNYSSELNVNALELDDSALYLCASSSTPGSSYNEQFFGPGTRLTVL.

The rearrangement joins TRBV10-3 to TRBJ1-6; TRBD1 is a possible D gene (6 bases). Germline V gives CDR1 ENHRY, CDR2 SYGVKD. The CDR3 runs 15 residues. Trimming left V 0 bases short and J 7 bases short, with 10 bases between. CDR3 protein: CAISESSGVNSPLHF. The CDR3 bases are TGTGCCATCAGTGAGTCGTCAGGGGTGAATTCACCCCTCCACTTT.

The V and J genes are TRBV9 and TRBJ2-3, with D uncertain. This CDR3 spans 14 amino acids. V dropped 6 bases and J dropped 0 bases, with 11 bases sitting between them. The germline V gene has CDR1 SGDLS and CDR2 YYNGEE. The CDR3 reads CASTRGFSTDTQYF. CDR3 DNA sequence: TGTGCCAGCACCCGCGGATTTAGCACAGATACGCAGTATTTT. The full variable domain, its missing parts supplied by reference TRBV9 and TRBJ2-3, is DSGVTQTPKHLITATGQRVTLRCSPRSGDLSVYWYQQSLDQGLQFLIQYYNGEERAKGNILERFSAQQFPDLHSELNLSSLELGDSALYFCASTRGFSTDTQYFGPGTRLTVL.

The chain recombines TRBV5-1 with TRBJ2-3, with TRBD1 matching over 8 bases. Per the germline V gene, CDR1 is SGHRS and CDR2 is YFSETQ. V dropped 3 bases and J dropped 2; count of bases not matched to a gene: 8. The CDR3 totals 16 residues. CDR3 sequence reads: CASSSSTTGVTDTQYF. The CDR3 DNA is TGCGCCAGCAGCTCGTCCACGACAGGGGTCACAGATACGCAGTATTTT.

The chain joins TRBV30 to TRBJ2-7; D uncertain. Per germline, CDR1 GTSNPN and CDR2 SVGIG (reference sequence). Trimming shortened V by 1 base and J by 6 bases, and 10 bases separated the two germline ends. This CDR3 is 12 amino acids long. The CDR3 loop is CAWSGKGPEQYV. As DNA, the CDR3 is TGTGCCTGGAGTGGGAAGGGCCCCGAGCAGTACGTC.

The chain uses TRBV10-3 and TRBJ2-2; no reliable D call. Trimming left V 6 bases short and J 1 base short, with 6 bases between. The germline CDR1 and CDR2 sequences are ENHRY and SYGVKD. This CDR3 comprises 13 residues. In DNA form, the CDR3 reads TGTGCCATCAGGCCAGGGAACACCGGGGAGCTGTTTTTT. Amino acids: CAIRPGNTGELFF.

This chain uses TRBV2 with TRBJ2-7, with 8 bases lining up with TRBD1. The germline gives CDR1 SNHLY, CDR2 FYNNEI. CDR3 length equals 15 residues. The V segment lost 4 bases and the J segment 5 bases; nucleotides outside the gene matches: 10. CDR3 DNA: TGTGCCAGCAGTGCGGCCGGGACAGGTAAAAACGAGCAGTACGTC. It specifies CASSAAGTGKNEQYV.

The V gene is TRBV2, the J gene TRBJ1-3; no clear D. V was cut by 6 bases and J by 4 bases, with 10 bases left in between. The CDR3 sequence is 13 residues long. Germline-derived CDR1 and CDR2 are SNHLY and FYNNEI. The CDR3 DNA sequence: TGTGCCAGCAGCCCCGACATGGGAAACACCATATATTTT. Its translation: CASSPDMGNTIYF.

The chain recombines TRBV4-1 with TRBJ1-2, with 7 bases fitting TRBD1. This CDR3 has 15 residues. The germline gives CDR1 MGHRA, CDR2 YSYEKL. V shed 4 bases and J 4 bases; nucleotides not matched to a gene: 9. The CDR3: CASSPRQGVGYGYTF. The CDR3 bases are TGCGCCAGCAGCCCTCGACAGGGTGTAGGCTATGGCTACACCTTC.

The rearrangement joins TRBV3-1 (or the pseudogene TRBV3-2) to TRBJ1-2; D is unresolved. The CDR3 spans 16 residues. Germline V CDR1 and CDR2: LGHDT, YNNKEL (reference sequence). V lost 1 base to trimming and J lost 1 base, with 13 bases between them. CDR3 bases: TGTGCCAGCAGCCAAGGGCCCAGTTCCCATAACTATGGCTACACCTTC. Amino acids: CASSQGPSSHNYGYTF.